The TCR beta chain described here comes from a study of response to subunit inactivated influenza vaccine. Notes on the study in general: New T cells are recruited in small numbers by each seasonal influenza vaccination, according to the authors' suggestion.

Each CDR3 protein gets one entry after TCRdb re-called the RT-PCR reads with MiXCR. The sample records about 500,000 distinct CDR3 sequences, approximately 17% being singletons. In its sample, this clonotype was seen many times. As yet, its antigen is unknown. Between the trimmed V and J ends, which lost 1 base and 2 bases, there was a span of 11 bases. This CDR3 spans 15 amino acids. Germline V lookup: CDR1 LGHNA, CDR2 YSLEER. Sequencing was performed on CD4+ T cells sorted from PBMCs, taken less than 25 months after vaccination. This clonotype was obtained from a man between 50 and 69 years old who received an inactivated influenza vaccine. This chain links TRBV4-3 with TRBJ2-5; no reliable D call. The DNA for the CDR3 is TGCGCCAGCAGCCAAGTTTCAGGTATACAAGAGACCCAGTACTTC. Translating gives CASSQVSGIQETQYF.